This T cell receptor beta chain derives from a study of CD8 T cells in Susac syndrome. Study-wide findings and caveats: The study recognized that the number of individuals in its TCR sequencing and HLA analysis was relatively small. The number of Susac-specific public clones found was sixteen in total CD8+ repertoires and roughly 5 in CD8+ TEMRA repertoires.

Reverse transcription of roughly 0.5 to 1 ug RNA was performed with random hexamers. An immunoSEQ multiplex PCR amplified TCR beta CDR3 over 54 Vbeta and 13 Jbeta. TCRdb re-called the immunoSEQ multiplex PCR reads through MiXCR, storing one row per CDR3 protein. Of about 76,000 distinct CDR3 sequences listed, around 93% are singletons. Comments on this clonotype: The antigen is not known.

The junction had 9 bases not matched to a gene; V was cut back by 10 bases and J by 0 bases. The CDR3 is 15 amino acids. Germline V CDR1 and CDR2: LNHDA, SQIVND (reference sequence). Sequences were obtained from CD8+ T cells from PBMCs. The genes are TRBV19 and TRBJ2-3; TRBD2 aligns across 8 bases. The TCR originated in a human donor with Susac syndrome. The chain's CDR3 is CATRSGGRSTDTQYF. In nucleotides, the CDR3 is TGTGCCACTCGGAGCGGGGGTCGAAGCACAGATACGCAGTATTTT.